This entry lists 21 T cell receptor beta chains sequenced from one sample in a study of CD8 T cells in ankylosing spondylitis. One entry per CDR3 protein, called by TCRdb with MiXCR from the 5' RACE reads. The sample consists of approximately 250,000 distinct CDR3 sequences, roughly 32% of them appearing once. The sample consisted of blood, either unsorted or a sorted T cell fraction (not recorded which). The source of these receptors is a male donor with ankylosing spondylitis or in good health (not recorded which).

A few counts support this clonotype. The chain carries TRBV29-1 and TRBJ2-7; D might be TRBD1 or TRBD2, each matching 5 bases. The CDR3 totals 16 residues. The V and J ends lost 3 bases and 6 bases respectively, with 24 bases between them. From germline, CDR1 is SQVTM and CDR2 ANQGSEA. The CDR3 region is CSVDSLGPQRTCEQYF. CDR3 nucleotide sequence: TGCAGCGTTGATTCATTGGGACCCCAAAGGACCTGCGAGCAGTACTTC.

The chain links TRBV20-1 to TRBJ2-5, with a tentative D call TRBD2 (6 bases). The V gene lost 6 bases and the J gene lost 2 bases, with 22 bases spanning the gap. CDR3 length: 16 residues. Germline V gene sequence: CDR1 DFQATT, CDR2 SNEGSKA (reference sequence). The CDR3 DNA sequence: TGCAGTGCCCAAGAGCATAGCGCGGCGGGACAAGAGACCCAGTACTTC. It yields the protein CSAQEHSAAGQETQYF.

This chain links TRBV20-1 with TRBJ1-4; D remains ambiguous. Looked up from germline, CDR1 is DFQATT and CDR2 is SNEGSKA (reference sequence). This CDR3 spans 13 amino acids. Trimming removed 0 bases at V and 4 bases at J, with 6 bases between. CDR3 region: CSAREGFNEKLFF. DNA for the CDR3: TGCAGTGCTAGAGAGGGTTTTAATGAAAAACTGTTTTTT.

This clonotype has only a few counts. The chain has TRBV20-1 and TRBJ2-5; D unclear. This CDR3 contains 14 residues. With 2 bases removed from V and 2 bases from J, the gap between germline ends came to 12 bases. Per germline, CDR1 DFQATT and CDR2 SNEGSKA (reference sequence). The CDR3 spells CSARNPGPQETQYF. CDR3 DNA sequence: TGCAGTGCTAGAAACCCCGGGCCTCAAGAGACCCAGTACTTC.

V gene TRBV6-5 combines with J gene TRBJ1-2; no clear D gene. The CDR3 is made up of 12 amino acids. Germline V gives CDR1 MNHEY, CDR2 SVGAGI. The V end lost 8 bases, the J end lost 4 bases, and 11 bases lay between the germline ends. The CDR3 coding sequence is TGTGCCAGCCGCATGGGTGGCTATGGCTACACCTTC. Protein sequence: CASRMGGYGYTF.

This clonotype came up a few times. This rearrangement joins TRBV10-3 to TRBJ2-1; 9 bases match TRBD2. Germline V gives CDR1 ENHRY, CDR2 SYGVKD. V shed 6 bases, J shed 8 bases, and the junction held 11 bases outside the gene matches. The CDR3 runs to 15 residues. CDR3 DNA sequence: TGTGCCATCAGGGCCGTAGCGGGGGCGGACCATGAGCAGTTCTTC. Translated, it gives CAIRAVAGADHEQFF.

In its sample, this clonotype was seen a few times. The V and J genes are TRBV20-1 and TRBJ2-1, with D possibly matching TRBD2 (6 bases). The length of the CDR3 is 16 residues. Trimming cost V 2 bases and J 6 bases, with 20 bases left between them. Germline V gene lookup returns CDR1 DFQATT and CDR2 SNEGSKA (reference sequence). CDR3 residues: CSARRAGTPLGNEQFF. CDR3 bases: TGCAGTGCTAGAAGGGCGGGGACCCCTCTGGGCAATGAGCAGTTCTTC.

This clonotype was counted a few times. The genes are TRBV20-1 and TRBJ2-2; 7 bases are a match to TRBD2. The CDR3 loop spans 16 amino acids. Losses at the gene ends were 4 bases for V and 0 bases for J; bases not matched to a gene: 8. The V gene's germline CDR1 is DFQATT and CDR2 SNEGSKA (reference sequence). As DNA, the CDR3 is TGCAGTGCTATGGGGGGGTTGGCCCCGAACACCGGGGAGCTGTTTTTT. Residues: CSAMGGLAPNTGELFF.

In its sample, this clonotype was seen a few times. This chain links TRBV5-6 with TRBJ1-1, with a tentative D call TRBD1 (5 bases). The V gene lost 0 bases and the J gene lost 3 bases, with 12 bases spanning the gap. The V gene's germline CDR1 is SGHDT and CDR2 YYEEEE. The CDR3 length is 15 residues. CDR3 nucleotide sequence: TGTGCCAGCAGCTTGGAACCAGGGAGGGACACTGAAGCTTTCTTT. Its translation is CASSLEPGRDTEAFF.

The sample holds one count of this clonotype. The CDR3 here is CASSPPGQGGQPQHF. For the CDR3, the DNA is TGTGCCAGCAGCCCACCGGGACAGGGAGGTCAGCCCCAGCATTTT. The genes are TRBV7-9 and TRBJ1-5; 9 bases map to TRBD1. Germline trimming cut 5 bases from V and 6 bases from J; bases unmatched to any gene: 8. This CDR3 region has 15 residues. The germline CDR1 and CDR2 sequences are SEHNR and FQNEAQ (reference sequence).

V is TRBV5-1 and J is TRBJ1-1; no clear D. Trimming removed 0 bases at V and 4 bases at J, with 7 bases between. Germline CDR1 and CDR2: SGHRS and YFSETQ. CDR3 length: 13 amino acids. The CDR3 sequence: CASSLADGTEAFF. The CDR3 DNA follows: TGCGCCAGCAGCTTGGCAGACGGCACTGAAGCTTTCTTT.

The chain has TRBV3-1 and TRBJ2-1, with TRBD2 matching over 7 bases. The V and J ends lost 0 bases and 10 bases, in that order; junction bases with no gene match: 6. This CDR3 comprises 14 residues. Germline-derived CDR1 and CDR2 are LGHDT and YNNKEL (reference sequence). The CDR3 spells CASSQEAPLAEQFF. CDR3 DNA: TGTGCCAGCAGCCAAGAGGCCCCACTAGCGGAGCAGTTCTTC.

V is TRBV20-1 and J is TRBJ2-3, with D possibly being TRBD1 (6 bases). The length of the CDR3 is 15 residues. The germline V gene has CDR1 DFQATT and CDR2 SNEGSKA (reference sequence). Trimming took off 5 bases at V and 4 bases at J, with 19 bases between the two ends. This CDR3 reads CSAEPSGEDADTQYF. For the CDR3, the DNA is TGCAGTGCTGAGCCGTCAGGGGAAGATGCAGATACGCAGTATTTT.

This clonotype turned up a few times. CDR3: CASSPRAENIQYF. In nucleotides, the CDR3 is TGTGCCAGCAGCCCGAGGGCAGAAAACATTCAGTACTTC. V gene TRBV7-9 combines with J gene TRBJ2-4; a possible D gene is TRBD2 (5 bases). The CDR3 runs 13 residues. Germline values: CDR1 SEHNR, CDR2 FQNEAQ (reference sequence). V lost 5 bases and J lost 5, with 10 bases in between.

This clonotype was detected a few times. The rearrangement joins TRBV7-9 to TRBJ2-1; 9 bases fit TRBD1. Germline V CDR1 and CDR2: SEHNR, FQNEAQ (reference sequence). CDR3 size: 15 residues. The junction had 4 bases not matched to a gene; V was cut back by 2 bases and J by 5 bases. The CDR3 nucleotides are TGTGCCAGCAGCTTATATGGGACAGGGAACAATGAGCAGTTCTTC. Translated: CASSLYGTGNNEQFF. Filled out from reference TRBV7-9 and TRBJ2-1, the complete variable domain reads DTGVSQNPRHKITKRGQNVTFRCDPISEHNRLYWYRQTLGQGPEFLTYFQNEAQLEKSRLLSDRFSAERPKGSFSTLEIQRTEQGDSAMYLCASSLYGTGNNEQFFGPGTRLTVL.

This chain joins TRBV25-1 and TRBJ2-5; D tentatively fits TRBD1 or TRBD2 (6 bases each). The CDR3 consists of 14 residues. Germline CDR1 MGHDK, CDR2 SYGVNS. Between the trimmed V and J ends, which lost 8 bases and 0 bases, there was a span of 13 bases. The CDR3 bases are TGTGCCAGCGCCGAGGGGGACTACCAAGAGACCCAGTACTTC. This gives the protein CASAEGDYQETQYF.

The chain has TRBV6-5 and TRBJ1-5; D is unresolved. The CDR3 extends over 12 amino acids. V shed 5 bases and J shed 7 bases, with 9 bases lying between them. Germline CDR1 MNHEY, CDR2 SVGAGI. The CDR3 sequence: CASSTQGQPQHF. As DNA, the CDR3 is TGTGCCAGCAGTACGCAAGGCCAGCCCCAGCATTTT.

The chain carries TRBV7-9 and TRBJ2-3, with 7 bases lining up with TRBD2. V dropped 3 bases and J dropped 1; count of bases not matched to a gene: 4. This CDR3 is built from 15 residues. Germline V lookup: CDR1 SEHNR, CDR2 FQNEAQ (reference sequence). The CDR3 here is CASSFPAGGTDTQYF. DNA for the CDR3: TGTGCCAGCAGCTTCCCTGCGGGGGGCACAGATACGCAGTATTTT.

J is TRBJ2-7 and V is TRBV20-1, with D possibly TRBD1 on 5 matching bases. V was clipped by 3 bases and J by 2 bases, with 11 bases between them. The V gene's germline CDR1 is DFQATT and CDR2 SNEGSKA (reference sequence). This CDR3 has 13 residues. The CDR3 is CSASDSNPYEQYF. CDR3 sequence (DNA): TGCAGTGCTAGTGACAGTAACCCCTACGAGCAGTACTTC.

The rearrangement uses TRBV29-1 and TRBJ2-5; the D gene could be TRBD1 or TRBD2 (5 bases each). Trimming took off 4 bases at V and 5 bases at J, with 11 bases between the two ends. The germline V gene has CDR1 SQVTM and CDR2 ANQGSEA. The CDR3 loop spans 12 amino acids. In nucleotides, the CDR3 is TGCAGCGTTGTGGGGACGGGCGAGACCCAGTACTTC. Translation gives CSVVGTGETQYF.

The CDR3 here is CASSSGQGGNGYTF. DNA for the CDR3: TGTGCCAGCAGTTCGGGACAGGGAGGTAATGGCTACACCTTC. The chain joins TRBV6-5 to TRBJ1-2; 9 nucleotides line up with TRBD1. The CDR3 sequence is 14 residues long. Trimming at V came to 4 bases and at J to 6 bases, leaving 6 bases not matched to a gene. Per the germline V gene, CDR1 is MNHEY and CDR2 is SVGAGI.